This entry lists 18 T cell receptor beta chains sequenced from one sample in a study of cytomegalovirus exposure and HLA in healthy donors. Use of 60 Vbeta and 13 Jbeta primers characterized the PCR. The repertoire was sequenced with immunoSEQ multiplex PCR; TCRdb's copy has only in-frame clones and lacks some. The sample carries approximately 100,000 clones, more than 60% recorded once. Sequences were obtained from PBMCs. Source of these receptors: a female donor in good health and CMV-seropositive.

The V and J genes are TRBV4-1 and TRBJ2-2; maybe TRBD2 (6 bases). CDR3 length: 17 residues. V lost 2 bases and J lost 6, with 19 bases in between. From germline, CDR1 is MGHRA and CDR2 YSYEKL. The CDR3 region has the DNA TGCGCCAGCAGCCAACCCCCAGCAGGAGGGACGGCCGGGGAGCTGTTTTTT. Translation gives CASSQPPAGGTAGELFF.

This chain links TRBV28 with TRBJ1-5, with TRBD1 as a possible D gene (5 bases). V was trimmed by 2 bases and J by 6 bases, leaving 14 bases between them. CDR1 and CDR2 from the germline V gene are MDHEN and SYDVKM. This CDR3 contains 15 residues. Here the CDR3 reads CASSLGGYEFQPQHF. CDR3 sequence (DNA): TGTGCCAGCAGTTTAGGGGGGTACGAGTTTCAGCCCCAGCATTTT.

Remarks on this clone: At one end the junction does not follow the germline gene, possibly because of a read error. The chain recombines TRBV7-7 with TRBJ2-7; TRBD1 agrees at 9 bases. The CDR3 covers 14 residues. CDR1 and CDR2 (germline): SSHAT, FNYEAQ (reference sequence). The CDR3 loop is CASSPGQGPYEQYF. In DNA form, the CDR3 reads TGTGCTAGCAGCCCGGGACAGGGACCTTACGAGCAGTACTTC.

V gene TRBV19 combines with J gene TRBJ2-3; D is possibly TRBD2 (5 bases). V lost 10 bases and J 0 bases, leaving 23 bases between the germline ends. CDR1 LNHDA and CDR2 SQIVND come from the germline V gene (reference sequence). This CDR3 comprises 17 residues. The CDR3 nucleotides read TGTGCCACCGACCGGGGTGGCCGCGAGTCTAGCACAGATACGCAGTATTTT. It yields the protein CATDRGGRESSTDTQYF.

The chain couples TRBV5-1 to TRBJ2-1, with 10 positions matching TRBD1. Germline trimming cut 0 bases from V and 5 bases from J; bases unmatched to any gene: 2. The CDR3 covers 15 residues. The V gene's germline CDR1 is SGHRS and CDR2 YFSETQ. The CDR3 region is CASSLGQGANNEQFF. CDR3 nucleotide sequence: TGCGCCAGCAGCTTGGGACAGGGGGCTAACAATGAGCAGTTCTTC.

The CDR3 spells CAWSPGQGAKGSGNTIYF. The CDR3 nucleotides read TGTGCCTGGAGTCCGGGACAGGGGGCGAAGGGCTCTGGAAACACCATATATTTT. This chain joins TRBV30 and TRBJ1-3; 12 positions match TRBD1. J gave up 0 bases and V 2 bases, and 8 bases lay outside the gene matches. The germline V gene has CDR1 GTSNPN and CDR2 SVGIG (reference sequence). The CDR3 covers 18 residues. The full variable domain, its missing parts supplied by reference TRBV30 and TRBJ1-3, is SQTIHQWPATLVQPVGSPLSLECTVEGTSNPNLYWYRQAAGRGLQLLFYSVGIGQISSEVPQNLSASRPQDRQFILSSKKLLLSDSGFYLCAWSPGQGAKGSGNTIYFGEGSWLTVV.

The V call is TRBV5-4, the J call TRBJ1-1, with D unclear. Trimming took off 2 bases at V and 5 bases at J, with 16 bases between the two ends. CDR1 is SGHNT and CDR2 is YYREEE in the germline V gene (reference sequence). This CDR3 has 15 residues. CDR3 nucleotide sequence: TGTGCCAGCAGCTTAGGGTTCCTAGGAGGTACTGAAGCTTTCTTT. As protein: CASSLGFLGGTEAFF.

The rearrangement joins TRBV19 to TRBJ2-5, with D perhaps TRBD1 (6 bases). This CDR3 has 15 residues. Trimming cost V 6 bases and J 2 bases, with 16 bases left between them. Germline CDR1 LNHDA, CDR2 SQIVND (reference sequence). This CDR3 reads CASSPQGIRQETQYF. The CDR3 bases are TGTGCCAGTAGCCCGCAGGGGATTCGACAAGAGACCCAGTACTTC.

The chain has TRBV7-2 and TRBJ2-2, with 7 bases matching TRBD1. Per germline, CDR1 SGHTA and CDR2 FQGNSA. The CDR3 covers 18 residues. Trimming took 1 base from V and 5 from J; bases not matched to a gene: 13. CDR3 protein: CASSLDIGGGFYTGELFF. The DNA of the CDR3 is TGTGCCAGCAGCTTAGATATAGGGGGCGGATTTTATACCGGGGAGCTGTTTTTT.

The V call is TRBV19, the J call TRBJ1-1, with TRBD1 matching over 9 bases. This CDR3 comprises 13 residues. CDR1 is LNHDA and CDR2 is SQIVND in the germline V gene (reference sequence). Trimming took 8 bases from V and 1 from J; bases not matched to a gene: 2. CDR3 sequence reads: CASSGQGNTEAFF. The DNA of the CDR3 is TGTGCCAGTTCGGGACAGGGGAACACTGAAGCTTTCTTT.

This clone has only a few counts. V gene TRBV11-2 combines with J gene TRBJ1-3, with a possible D match to TRBD1 (5 bases). There are 16 residues in the CDR3. Trimming removed 5 bases from V and 0 bases from J, with 14 bases in between. Germline CDR1 SGHAT, CDR2 FQNNGV. This chain's CDR3 is CASSLAGGSSGNTIYF. The CDR3 nucleotides are TGTGCCAGCAGCCTGGCGGGGGGTAGCTCTGGAAACACCATATATTTT.

V gene TRBV19 combines with J gene TRBJ2-7; TRBD2 is a possible D gene (5 bases). The germline V gene has CDR1 LNHDA and CDR2 SQIVND (reference sequence). V shed 4 bases and J shed 2 bases, with 9 bases lying between them. The CDR3 runs 13 residues. CDR3 sequence: CASSSVGAYEQYF. The CDR3 DNA reads TGTGCCAGTAGTAGTGTGGGAGCCTACGAGCAGTACTTC.

This chain connects TRBV2 to TRBJ1-3; 7 nucleotides match TRBD1. The J segment lost 3 bases and the V segment lost 2 bases, leaving 19 bases of the junction unmatched. CDR3 length equals 20 residues. The germline gives CDR1 SNHLY, CDR2 FYNNEI. CDR3 amino acids: CASSETGAAGGLWGGNTIYF. Here the CDR3 DNA reads TGTGCCAGCAGTGAAACAGGGGCAGCAGGGGGACTGTGGGGTGGAAACACCATATATTTT.

This sequence joins TRBV11-2 and TRBJ2-3; a possible D gene is TRBD1 (6 bases). The CDR3 is 17 amino acids. Per the germline V gene, CDR1 is SGHAT and CDR2 is FQNNGV. Trimming stripped 1 base from V and 2 bases from J, with 16 bases between. The CDR3 here is CASSLGARGSPTDTQYF. The CDR3 DNA sequence: TGTGCCAGCAGCTTAGGCGCCAGGGGATCTCCCACAGATACGCAGTATTTT.

The chain combines TRBV11-2 with TRBJ2-5; no clear D gene. The germline V and J ends were trimmed by 7 bases and 7 bases, with 13 bases remaining between them. The germline V gene encodes CDR1 SGHAT and CDR2 FQNNGV. This CDR3 region has 12 residues. The CDR3 reads CASTPLSGTQYF. DNA of the CDR3: TGTGCCAGCACCCCTTTATCCGGGACCCAGTACTTC. Looking up the rest from reference TRBV11-2 and TRBJ2-5 gives the full variable domain: EAGVAQSPRYKIIEKRQSVAFWCNPISGHATLYWYQQILGQGPKLLIQFQNNGVVDDSQLPKDRFSAERLKGVDSTLKIQPAKLEDSAVYLCASTPLSGTQYFGPGTRLLVL.

J is TRBJ2-1 and V is TRBV12-5; D uncertain. The CDR3 loop spans 12 amino acids. The V gene's germline CDR1 is LGHNT and CDR2 FRNRAP. V was cut by 3 bases and J by 7 bases, with 7 bases left in between. The CDR3 region is CASGFQRNEQFF. CDR3 DNA: TGTGCTAGTGGTTTTCAGAGGAATGAGCAGTTCTTC.

The CDR3 sequence is CASSIVGRANSYEQYF. The CDR3 coding sequence is TGTGCCAGTAGTATAGTCGGCAGGGCCAACTCCTACGAGCAGTACTTC. This sequence joins TRBV19 and TRBJ2-7; tentatively, D is TRBD1 (5 bases). Germline loops: CDR1 LNHDA, CDR2 SQIVND (reference sequence). Trimming took off 1 base at V and 0 bases at J, with 13 bases between the two ends. There are 16 residues in the CDR3.

The chain has TRBV18 and TRBJ1-3, with D hard to call. Germline V gene data show CDR1 as KGHSH and CDR2 as LQKENI. CDR3 length: 16 amino acids. Trimming stripped 2 bases from V and 4 bases from J, with 15 bases between. CDR3 region: CASSPLETGSGNTIYF. In DNA, the CDR3 is TGTGCCAGCTCACCATTGGAAACGGGGTCCGGAAACACCATATATTTT.